These T cell receptor beta chains were read from a single sample in a study of regulatory T cells in long-lasting Graves disease. MiXCR, applied by TCRdb to the multiplex PCR reads, yields one record per CDR3 protein. Of fewer than 550,000 distinct CDR3 sequences in the sample, about 16% were seen once. These data also featured in a second study, about T cells in Graves' hyperthyroidism and ophthalmopathy.

This specimen consisted of peripheral blood mononuclear cells (PBMCs), obtained at new diagnosis, from a patient treated with antithyroid drugs. The receptors shown here come from a woman aged 18-29 years with Graves disease. CDR3s include the opening cysteine and the closing phenylalanine or tryptophan. Fields, in order: V gene, D gene, clone size, J gene, CDR3 protein, CDR3 DNA. A D gene is named only where the DNA matches it firmly. Size is omitted from some rows. Given values are once, few, many or a class for expanded clones.

v_gene: TRBV20-1
d_gene: TRBD1
abundance: many
j_gene: TRBJ2-7
CDR3aa: CSAREPRGQRPYEQYF
CDR3nt: TGCAGTGCTAGAGAGCCACGGGGACAGCGACCTTACGAGCAGTACTTC

v_gene: TRBV19
d_gene: .
abundance: few
j_gene: TRBJ2-3
CDR3aa: CASSERGTDTQYF
CDR3nt: TGTGCCAGTTCTGAACGGGGCACAGATACGCAGTATTTT

v_gene: TRBV20-1
d_gene: .
abundance: few
j_gene: TRBJ2-1
CDR3aa: CSAPRTVAYNEQFF
CDR3nt: TGCAGTGCTCCCCGGACGGTCGCCTACAATGAGCAGTTCTTC

v_gene: TRBV20-1
d_gene: .
abundance: many
j_gene: TRBJ2-3
CDR3aa: CSARPSADSTDTQYF
CDR3nt: TGCAGTGCTAGGCCGTCAGCGGATAGCACAGATACGCAGTATTTT

v_gene: TRBV5-1
d_gene: .
abundance: many
j_gene: TRBJ2-7
CDR3aa: CASSPQGGYGEQYF
CDR3nt: TGCGCCAGCAGCCCTCAAGGGGGGTACGGCGAGCAGTACTTC

v_gene: TRBV2
d_gene: .
abundance: many
j_gene: TRBJ1-2
CDR3aa: CASKGGGYGYTF
CDR3nt: TGTGCCAGCAAGGGAGGGGGCTATGGCTACACCTTC

v_gene: TRBV27
d_gene: TRBD1
abundance: many
j_gene: TRBJ2-3
CDR3aa: CASTPLDRITDTQYF
CDR3nt: TGTGCCAGCACCCCTCTGGACAGGATCACAGATACGCAGTATTTT

v_gene: TRBV6-1
d_gene: TRBD1
abundance: few
j_gene: TRBJ1-1
CDR3aa: CASSHRWAGGTEAFF
CDR3nt: TGTGCCAGCAGTCACCGGTGGGCAGGGGGCACTGAAGCTTTCTTT

v_gene: TRBV7-2
d_gene: .
abundance: many
j_gene: TRBJ2-5
CDR3aa: CASSTAGETQYF
CDR3nt: TGTGCCAGCAGCACCGCAGGGGAGACCCAGTACTTC

v_gene: TRBV18
d_gene: .
abundance: .
j_gene: TRBJ1-6
CDR3aa: CASSPGGPTYNSPLHF
CDR3nt: TGTGCCAGCTCACCGGGAGGGCCCACCTATAATTCACCCCTCCACTTT

v_gene: TRBV20-1
d_gene: TRBD1
abundance: many
j_gene: TRBJ2-1
CDR3aa: CSARDRIGTGLRDEQFF
CDR3nt: TGCAGTGCTAGAGATCGGATTGGGACAGGGCTCAGGGATGAGCAGTTCTTC

v_gene: TRBV7-2
d_gene: .
abundance: many
j_gene: TRBJ2-1
CDR3aa: CASSFFSWNEQFF
CDR3nt: TGTGCCAGCAGCTTCTTCTCTTGGAATGAGCAGTTCTTC

v_gene: TRBV20-1
d_gene: TRBD2
abundance: many
j_gene: TRBJ2-5
CDR3aa: CSSERVTSTKETQYF
CDR3nt: TGCAGTTCCGAGAGGGTGACTAGCACCAAAGAGACCCAGTACTTC

v_gene: TRBV12-3/TRBV12-4
d_gene: .
abundance: many
j_gene: TRBJ2-4
CDR3aa: CASSLVGAKNIQYF
CDR3nt: TGTGCCAGCAGTTTGGTGGGAGCCAAAAACATTCAGTACTTC

v_gene: TRBV29-1
d_gene: .
abundance: .
j_gene: TRBJ2-2
CDR3aa: CSVHGGTTNTGELFF
CDR3nt: TGCAGCGTTCACGGGGGGACAACGAACACCGGGGAGCTGTTTTTT